Below are 20 T cell receptor beta chains sequenced from a single sample in a study of blood T cell repertoires in COVID-19. Using immunoSEQ multiplex PCR, the repertoire was profiled, and TCRdb retains in-frame clones only, with some absent. This repertoire shows about 160,000 clones, more than 65% found once; its top ten account for approximately 15%. Sequenced: peripheral blood. The receptors shown here come from a woman aged 80 or older with acute or convalescent COVID-19.

The chain carries TRBV28 and TRBJ2-3; D uncertain. With 4 bases removed from V and 2 bases from J, the gap between germline ends came to 7 bases. CDR3 length: 13 residues. CDR1 is MDHEN, CDR2 SYDVKM, per germline. In DNA form, the CDR3 reads TGTGCCAGCAGTTGGAGATTCACAGATACGCAGTATTTT. It encodes CASSWRFTDTQYF.

This clone was detected only a few times. This rearrangement joins TRBV5-1 to TRBJ1-1; the match to TRBD1 covers 9 bases. The CDR3 sequence is 15 residues long. Germline CDR1 SGHRS, CDR2 YFSETQ. V lost 0 bases to trimming and J lost 3 bases; unmatched junction nucleotides: 3. The CDR3 region has the DNA TGCGCCAGCAGCTTGGGAGGGACAGGGTACACTGAAGCTTTCTTT. It specifies CASSLGGTGYTEAFF.

The chain joins TRBV2 to TRBJ1-5, with a weak D call TRBD1 (6 bases). V was trimmed by 10 bases and J by 0 bases, leaving 13 bases between them. The germline V gene encodes CDR1 SNHLY and CDR2 FYNNEI. The CDR3 spans 14 residues. This CDR3 reads CATSDSSSNQPQHF. As DNA, the CDR3 is TGTGCCACCTCGGACAGCTCTAGCAATCAGCCCCAGCATTTT.

This clone was observed a few times. This sequence joins TRBV5-1 and TRBJ2-3, with TRBD2 identical over 13 bases. V gave up 4 bases and J gave up 3 bases; unmatched junction bases: 11. CDR3 size: 18 residues. CDR1 is SGHRS and CDR2 is YFSETQ in the germline V gene. The CDR3, as DNA: TGCGCCAGCAGCACGCCCCCCGGACTAGCGGGAGAGACAGATACGCAGTATTTT. Its protein is CASSTPPGLAGETDTQYF.

V is TRBV6-5 and J is TRBJ1-5, with a weak D call TRBD1 (6 bases). V lost 6 bases, J lost 4 bases, and 16 bases lay in between. The CDR3 runs to 15 residues. From germline, CDR1 is MNHEY and CDR2 SVGAGI. CDR3 amino acids: CASSPQGIRNQPQHF. DNA for the CDR3: TGTGCCAGCAGCCCACAGGGAATAAGGAATCAGCCCCAGCATTTT.

This chain connects TRBV5-1 to TRBJ1-2, with a weak D call TRBD1 (5 bases). Germline V gene lookup returns CDR1 SGHRS and CDR2 YFSETQ. Trimming removed 4 bases at V and 8 bases at J, with 15 bases between. The CDR3 spans 13 residues. CDR3 amino acids: CASSRRQFDGYTF. In DNA form, the CDR3 reads TGCGCCAGCAGCCGCCGACAGTTCGACGGCTACACCTTC. The full variable domain, completed using reference TRBV5-1 and TRBJ1-2, is KAGVTQTPRYLIKTRGQQVTLSCSPISGHRSVSWYQQTPGQGLQFLFEYFSETQRNKGNFPGRFSGRQFSNSRSEMNVSTLELGDSALYLCASSRRQFDGYTFGSGTRLTVV.

The chain links TRBV5-4 to TRBJ2-3, with 8 bases that match TRBD2. The CDR3 runs to 15 residues. Germline CDR1 reads SGHNT; CDR2 reads YYREEE (reference sequence). The ends lost 0 bases at V and 3 bases at J; junction bases unmatched: 3. Here the CDR3 reads CASSLGLAGTDTQYF. As DNA, the CDR3 is TGTGCCAGCAGCTTGGGGCTAGCGGGTACAGATACGCAGTATTTT.

The V gene is TRBV19, the J gene TRBJ1-6; D ambiguous. V lost 4 bases and J lost 0, with 13 bases in between. The CDR3 has 17 residues. CDR1 and CDR2 from the germline V gene are LNHDA and SQIVND (reference sequence). In DNA, the CDR3 is TGTGCCAGTAGTAACCGACATTCGAGCTCCTATAATTCACCCCTCCACTTT. Amino acids: CASSNRHSSSYNSPLHF.

This chain joins TRBV15 and TRBJ1-4; D unresolved. CDR1 is LNHNV and CDR2 is YYDKDF in the germline V gene (reference sequence). The CDR3 sequence is 15 residues long. The V end was cut by 3 bases, the J end by 0 bases, with 8 bases between. The CDR3 region has the DNA TGTGCCACCAGCAGGTCGAGGGCAACTAATGAAAAACTGTTTTTT. This gives the protein CATSRSRATNEKLFF.

Concerning this clone itself: Other DNA sequences in the sample encode the same CDR3. The chain employs TRBV3-1 (or the pseudogene TRBV3-2) and TRBJ1-6, with D maybe TRBD1 (6 bases). The V end lost 5 bases, the J end lost 5 bases, and 10 bases lay between the germline ends. Germline V CDR1 and CDR2: LGHDT, YNNKEL (reference sequence). The length of the CDR3 is 14 residues. CDR3 coding DNA: TGTGCCAGCAGCTATCGGACAGATAATTCACCCCTCCACTTT. It specifies CASSYRTDNSPLHF.

V gene TRBV30 combines with J gene TRBJ2-3; 10 bases agree with TRBD2. Germline lookup yields CDR1 GTSNPN and CDR2 SVGIG (reference sequence). With V trimmed by 1 base and J by 6 bases, 4 bases remained unmatched. The CDR3 contains 14 residues. CDR3 nucleotides: TGTGCCTGGAGTGAACTAGCGGGGATGGATACGCAGTATTTT. Protein product: CAWSELAGMDTQYF.

This clone was seen more than once but under ten times. The chain recombines TRBV11-1 with TRBJ2-6; perhaps TRBD2 as D (6 bases). Germline CDR1 reads SGHAT; CDR2 reads FQDESV (reference sequence). CDR3 size: 16 residues. Trimming took off 5 bases at V and 0 bases at J, with 11 bases between the two ends. The CDR3 nucleotides read TGTGCCAGCAGCCCGGCGGGGTTCTCTGGGGCCAACGTCCTGACTTTC. Its protein product is CASSPAGFSGANVLTF. Drawing the rest from reference TRBV11-1 and TRBJ2-6, the complete variable domain is EAEVAQSPRYKITEKSQAVAFWCDPISGHATLYWYRQILGQGPELLVQFQDESVVDDSQLPKDRFSAERLKGVDSTLKIQPAELGDSAMYLCASSPAGFSGANVLTFGAGSRLTVL.

The chain has TRBV10-3 and TRBJ2-7; 8 nucleotides agree with TRBD1. CDR1 is ENHRY and CDR2 is SYGVKD in the germline V gene. V dropped 3 bases and J dropped 0; count of bases not matched to a gene: 7. CDR3 size: 16 residues. The CDR3 loop is CAISEGTGQDSYEQYF. As DNA, the CDR3 is TGTGCCATCAGTGAAGGTACGGGACAGGACTCCTACGAGCAGTACTTC.

The chain links TRBV7-8 to TRBJ2-2; D might be TRBD2 (5 bases). V lost 3 bases to trimming and J lost 8 bases, with 7 bases between them. The CDR3 spans 12 residues. Per the germline V gene, CDR1 is SGHVS and CDR2 is FQNEAQ. CDR3 in amino acids: CASSFRGGELFF. CDR3 nucleotide sequence: TGTGCCAGCAGCTTTCGAGGGGGGGAGCTGTTTTTT.

A note on this clone: Other DNA variants within this sample encode the same CDR3. The chain is built from TRBV19 and TRBJ2-1; 7 nucleotides agree with TRBD2. J lost 4 bases, V lost 4 bases, and 7 bases had no gene match. Per germline, CDR1 LNHDA and CDR2 SQIVND (reference sequence). This CDR3 has 15 amino acids. CDR3 sequence reads: CASSSLAASYNEQFF. The DNA of the CDR3 is TGTGCCAGTAGTAGCCTAGCGGCCTCATACAATGAGCAGTTCTTC.

The CDR3: CASREGIGPSYGYTF. In DNA form, the CDR3 reads TGTGCCAGCAGAGAGGGTATCGGGCCTTCCTATGGCTACACCTTC. The V call is TRBV2, the J call TRBJ1-2, with D uncertain. Germline CDR1 is SNHLY and CDR2 is FYNNEI. The CDR3 has 15 residues. The ends were cut back, 6 bases at V and 4 bases at J, with 18 bases in the middle.

The gene calls are TRBV5-1 and TRBJ1-2, with D hard to call. CDR3 length equals 16 residues. V lost 1 base and J lost 4, with 17 bases in between. CDR1 and CDR2 from the germline V gene are SGHRS and YFSETQ. The CDR3 bases are TGCGCCAGCAGCTTGACCGGACTGACGGACTCCTATGGCTACACCTTC. This sequence encodes CASSLTGLTDSYGYTF.

The V and J genes are TRBV19 and TRBJ2-1; D is possibly TRBD2 (6 bases). The germline V gene has CDR1 LNHDA and CDR2 SQIVND (reference sequence). The CDR3 runs to 15 residues. The germline V and J ends were trimmed by 3 bases and 4 bases, with 13 bases remaining between them. The CDR3 region has the DNA TGTGCCAGTAGTATGGGCGGTGGGACTTACAATGAGCAGTTCTTC. Translated, it gives CASSMGGGTYNEQFF.

The V gene is TRBV7-8, the J gene TRBJ1-1; maybe TRBD1 (6 bases). This CDR3 has 16 amino acids. Germline-derived CDR1 and CDR2 are SGHVS and FQNEAQ. V lost 5 bases, J lost 8 bases, and 24 bases lay in between. The CDR3: CASSPGRGAGGSEAFF. CDR3 nucleotide sequence: TGTGCCAGCAGCCCCGGCCGGGGGGCGGGGGGGTCCGAAGCTTTCTTT.

The gene calls are TRBV10-2 and TRBJ2-7; 11 bases are a match to TRBD2. Germline CDR1 WSHSY, CDR2 SAAADI. The CDR3 has 14 amino acids. J lost 5 bases, V lost 6 bases, and 6 bases had no gene match. The CDR3 protein is CASSPIAGGHEQYF. The CDR3 nucleotides are TGCGCCAGCAGCCCGATAGCGGGGGGGCACGAGCAGTACTTC.